Below, one T cell receptor (beta chain) is given with its context. Original handling: Nucleated cell number was recorded as an estimate derived from reference gene primer amplification. Clones were read by immunoSEQ multiplex PCR, and TCRdb kept only the in-frame ones, dropping some. V and J calls and clone size come straight from that table; D and trimming were deduced from the DNA. The table shows roughly 190,000 clones, with 94% occurring only once. The entry originates in a study of blood T cell repertoires in COVID-19. Study overall: Samples of COVID-19 (acute and convalescent) were obtained from the United States, Italy and Spain. The cDNA or gDNA used as material had been derived from T cells, B-cell-depleted T cells, or PBMCs.

The length of the CDR3 is 14 residues. Germline V gene data show CDR1 as SGHNT and CDR2 as YYREEE (reference sequence). J was trimmed by 6 bases and V by 3 bases; bases with no gene match: 2. The chain links TRBV5-4 to TRBJ2-3; 12 bases agree with TRBD2. Input material: peripheral blood. The clonotype originates from a man in his thirties or forties with COVID-19, enrolled during active disease. The CDR3 region has the DNA TGTGCCAGCAGCTGGACTAGCGGGGAGGATACGCAGTATTTT. This encodes CASSWTSGEDTQYF. Using reference TRBV5-4 and TRBJ2-3 for the parts outside the CDR3, the full variable domain is ETGVTQSPTHLIKTRGQQVTLRCSSQSGHNTVSWYQQALGQGPQFIFQYYREEENGRGNFPPRFSGLQFPNYSSELNVNALELDDSALYLCASSWTSGEDTQYFGPGTRLTVL.